Listed here are 17 T cell receptor beta chains from one sample, sequenced in a study of metastatic and nonmetastatic thyroid tumors. Using MiXCR, TCRdb reanalyzed the PCR reads. The sample yields about 16,000 clones, 20% to 25% seen once. Patients had received no treatment of any kind before thyroid surgery. Sequenced: tumor tissue. The receptor set was obtained from a male donor with papillary thyroid cancer or a benign thyroid nodule (not recorded which). Some clones in this sample may be carry-over from other donors' samples.

This clone came up many times. This rearrangement joins TRBV6-5 to TRBJ2-3, with D unresolved. This CDR3 spans 15 amino acids. Germline CDR1 and CDR2: MNHEY and SVGAGI. Trimming took 4 bases from V and 0 from J, leaving 11 bases between them. The CDR3, as DNA: TGTGCCAGCAGTTCCTCCTGGGGTAGCACAGATACGCAGTATTTT. It encodes CASSSSWGSTDTQYF.

CDR3 coding DNA: TGCAGTGCTTCCGAGGGGGCAGGAGGAAACACCATATATTTT. Its protein is CSASEGAGGNTIYF. The J gene is TRBJ1-3, the V gene TRBV20-1, with 7 nucleotides matching TRBD1. Trimming removed 5 bases from V and 4 bases from J; junction bases left unmatched: 8. CDR3 length: 14 residues. The germline CDR1 and CDR2 sequences are DFQATT and SNEGSKA (reference sequence).

This clone was detected many times. Being one base from a much bigger clone, this may be a read error. The rearrangement uses TRBV19 and TRBJ1-1, with TRBD1 identical over 7 bases. Germline lookup yields CDR1 LNHDA and CDR2 SQIVND (reference sequence). The CDR3 runs to 17 residues. CDR3 nucleotides: TGTCCCAGTAGTTCGACAGGGAATCAAATTTTGAACACTGAAGCTTTCTTT. It is translated as CPSSSTGNQILNTEAFF.

This chain links TRBV20-1 with TRBJ1-2; D call uncertain. The V end was cut by 3 bases, the J end by 4 bases, with 9 bases between. Germline loops: CDR1 DFQATT, CDR2 SNEGSKA (reference sequence). The CDR3 contains 12 residues. CDR3: CSASAVGYGYTF. The CDR3 nucleotides are TGCAGTGCTAGTGCTGTGGGCTATGGCTACACCTTC.

This clone came up many times. The V call is TRBV5-1, the J call TRBJ2-6, with TRBD1 matching over 8 bases. Germline CDR1 is SGHRS and CDR2 is YFSETQ. The CDR3 totals 16 residues. Trimming cost V 4 bases and J 9 bases; bases outside gene matches: 12. CDR3 region: CASSLQAGGAVNVLTF. CDR3 coding DNA: TGCGCCAGCAGCCTCCAAGCAGGGGGCGCGGTCAACGTCCTGACTTTC.

V gene TRBV4-1 combines with J gene TRBJ2-7, with 7 bases fitting TRBD1. Unmatched junction bases numbered 3, after V lost 4 bases and J lost 0 bases. CDR1 is MGHRA and CDR2 is YSYEKL in the germline V gene. CDR3 length equals 14 residues. The CDR3 region is CASSRTGGSYEQYF. CDR3 DNA: TGCGCCAGCAGCCGGACAGGAGGCTCCTACGAGCAGTACTTC.

This clone was counted only a few times. The V call is TRBV2, the J call TRBJ1-5; D call uncertain. This CDR3 spans 15 amino acids. Germline loops: CDR1 SNHLY, CDR2 FYNNEI. V lost 6 bases and J 4 bases, leaving 16 bases between the germline ends. This chain's CDR3 is CASSPLVTVNQPQHF. The CDR3 DNA is TGTGCCAGCAGCCCCCTCGTAACAGTGAATCAGCCCCAGCATTTT.

The chain links TRBV11-1 to TRBJ2-1; 13 nucleotides align to TRBD2. The J segment lost 4 bases and the V segment lost 6 bases, leaving 9 bases of the junction unmatched. The CDR3 is made up of 17 amino acids. Germline values: CDR1 SGHAT, CDR2 FQDESV (reference sequence). CDR3 sequence: CASSPVTSGGLYNEQFF. The CDR3 nucleotides read TGTGCCAGCAGTCCTGTGACTAGCGGGGGGTTATACAATGAGCAGTTCTTC.

By its share, this clone is medium-sized. The J gene is TRBJ1-2, the V gene TRBV11-3; D not certain. Trimming pared 3 bases from V and 2 bases from J, leaving 7 bases between. There are 13 residues in the CDR3. Germline values: CDR1 SGHNT, CDR2 YENEEA. The CDR3 DNA is TGTGCCAGCAGCTTCGAGGAGAACTATGGCTACACCTTC. Its translation is CASSFEENYGYTF. The complete variable domain, with remaining parts taken from reference TRBV11-3 and TRBJ1-2, reads EAGVVQSPRYKIIEKKQPVAFWCNPISGHNTLYWYLQNLGQGPELLIRYENEEAVDDSQLPKDRFSAERLKGVDSTLKIQPAELGDSAVYLCASSFEENYGYTFGSGTRLTVV.

This clone is medium-sized within its sample. The rearrangement links TRBV27 to TRBJ2-5, with 7 bases fitting TRBD2. CDR1 MNHEY and CDR2 SMNVEV come from the germline V gene (reference sequence). Losses at the gene ends were 6 bases for V and 2 bases for J; bases not matched to a gene: 6. The CDR3 length is 14 residues. CDR3 DNA sequence: TGTGCCAGCAGCTTAGCGGGCCCGCAAGAGACCCAGTACTTC. Encoded protein: CASSLAGPQETQYF.

Regarding this clone: An end of the junction does not agree with germline; a read error may underlie this. This rearrangement joins TRBV15 to TRBJ2-3; no clear D gene. Germline CDR1 reads LNHNV; CDR2 reads YYDKDF (reference sequence). This CDR3 has 13 residues. CDR3 nucleotides: TGTGCCACCATCAGATGGAACGCAGATACGCAGTATTTT. It is translated as CATIRWNADTQYF.

The chain combines TRBV6-1 with TRBJ1-4; the match to TRBD1 covers 7 bases. With V trimmed by 6 bases and J by 7 bases, 8 bases remained unmatched. Per germline, CDR1 MNHNS and CDR2 SASEGT. This CDR3 comprises 14 residues. Here the CDR3 reads CASRAAGGGEKLFF. The CDR3 nucleotides read TGTGCCAGCAGAGCGGCAGGGGGAGGTGAAAAACTGTTTTTT.

Worth noting for this clone: The junction shows a germline mismatch at one end, possibly a read error. V gene TRBV3-1 combines with J gene TRBJ1-2; perhaps TRBD1 as D (5 bases). The CDR3 is made up of 16 amino acids. The V gene's germline CDR1 is LGHDT and CDR2 YNNKEL (reference sequence). Here the CDR3 reads CASSQDIGQGGYGYIF. The CDR3 DNA follows: TGTGCCAGCAGCCAAGATATTGGGCAGGGAGGCTATGGCTACATCTTC.

There are many counts of this clone. This sample includes further DNA sequences coding for the same CDR3. The J gene is TRBJ2-5, the V gene TRBV6-1; TRBD2 aligns across 11 bases. Germline CDR1 and CDR2: MNHNS and SASEGT. The CDR3 has 15 amino acids. Trimming took 5 bases from V and 2 from J; bases not matched to a gene: 4. This chain's CDR3 is CASSRLAGLQETQYF. CDR3 coding DNA: TGTGCCAGCAGTAGACTAGCGGGGTTACAAGAGACCCAGTACTTC.

Relative to its sample, this clone is medium-sized. In nucleotides, the CDR3 is TGTGCCAGCAGTTTCGGGGGTGGTGAGCAGTTCTTC. Its protein is CASSFGGGEQFF. The J gene is TRBJ2-1, the V gene TRBV12-3 or TRBV12-4, with a weak D call TRBD2 (6 bases). The CDR3 spans 12 residues. The germline V and J ends were trimmed by 3 bases and 9 bases, with 9 bases remaining between them.

By frequency in the sample, this clone is large. The chain carries TRBV28 and TRBJ1-1, with 7 bases identical to TRBD1. Unmatched junction bases numbered 7, after V lost 7 bases and J lost 5 bases. From germline, CDR1 is MDHEN and CDR2 SYDVKM. There are 13 residues in the CDR3. The CDR3 loop reads CASNPGQRTEAFF. The CDR3 DNA sequence: TGTGCCAGCAACCCGGGACAGAGGACTGAAGCTTTCTTT.

This clone was seen only a few times. This chain connects TRBV28 to TRBJ2-7; tentatively, D is TRBD2 (6 bases). The ends were cut back, 6 bases at V and 1 base at J, with 13 bases in the middle. CDR1 MDHEN and CDR2 SYDVKM come from the germline V gene. CDR3 length: 14 amino acids. The CDR3 sequence is CASSTFRGSYEQYF. The CDR3 DNA reads TGTGCCAGCAGCACCTTCCGGGGGTCCTACGAGCAGTACTTC.